The source of this T cell receptor (beta chain) is a study of cytomegalovirus exposure and HLA in healthy donors. Study observations and caveats: For most subjects, TCR beta sequences were reported to predict HLA-A and HLA-B alleles with accuracy.

This clone was observed once. What it binds is not known. PCR primers comprised 60 Vbeta and 13 Jbeta primers. The data were produced by immunoSEQ multiplex PCR, yet TCRdb's version contains in-frame clones alone and is incomplete. The table shows about 130,000 clones, with more than 65% occurring only once. The sequence derives from a woman in her sixties or seventies in good health and CMV-seropositive. Sequenced input: PBMCs.

CDR3 region: CASSGDREQFF. The DNA of the CDR3 is TGTGCCAGCTCGGGGGACAGGGAGCAGTTCTTC. This chain joins TRBV18 and TRBJ2-1; 8 nucleotides line up with TRBD1. V shed 6 bases, J shed 10 bases, and the junction held 2 bases outside the gene matches. The CDR3 is made up of 11 amino acids. Germline CDR1 and CDR2: KGHSH and LQKENI.